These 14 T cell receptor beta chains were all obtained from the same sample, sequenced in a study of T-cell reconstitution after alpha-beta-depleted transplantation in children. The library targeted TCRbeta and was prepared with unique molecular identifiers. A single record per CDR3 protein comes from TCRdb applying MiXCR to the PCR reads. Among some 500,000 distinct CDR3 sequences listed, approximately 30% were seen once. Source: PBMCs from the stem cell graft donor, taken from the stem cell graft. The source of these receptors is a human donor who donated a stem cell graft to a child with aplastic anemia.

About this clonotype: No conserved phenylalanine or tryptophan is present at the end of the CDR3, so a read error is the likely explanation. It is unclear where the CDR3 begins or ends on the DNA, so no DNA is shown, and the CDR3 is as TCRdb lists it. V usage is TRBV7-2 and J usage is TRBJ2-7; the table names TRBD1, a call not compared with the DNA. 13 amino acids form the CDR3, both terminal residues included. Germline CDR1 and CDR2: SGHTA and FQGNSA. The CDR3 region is CASSSSMGGSPLY.

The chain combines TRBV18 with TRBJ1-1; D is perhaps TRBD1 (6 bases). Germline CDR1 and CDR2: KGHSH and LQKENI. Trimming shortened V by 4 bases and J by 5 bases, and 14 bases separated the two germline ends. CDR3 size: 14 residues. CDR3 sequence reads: CASSQGGGYTEAFF. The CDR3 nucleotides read TGTGCCAGCTCACAAGGAGGGGGGTATACTGAAGCTTTCTTT.

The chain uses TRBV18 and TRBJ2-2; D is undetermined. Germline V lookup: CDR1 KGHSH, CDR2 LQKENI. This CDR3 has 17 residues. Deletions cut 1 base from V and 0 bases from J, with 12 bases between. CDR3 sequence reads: CASSPQSGPTNTGELFF. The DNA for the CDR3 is TGTGCCAGCTCACCACAATCAGGACCTACGAACACCGGGGAGCTGTTTTTT.

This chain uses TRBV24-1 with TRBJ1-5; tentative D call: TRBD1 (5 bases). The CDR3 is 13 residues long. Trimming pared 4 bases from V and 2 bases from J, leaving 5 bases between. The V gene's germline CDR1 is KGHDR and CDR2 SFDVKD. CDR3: CATSEGGNQPQHF. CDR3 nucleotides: TGTGCCACCAGTGAAGGGGGCAATCAGCCCCAGCATTTT.

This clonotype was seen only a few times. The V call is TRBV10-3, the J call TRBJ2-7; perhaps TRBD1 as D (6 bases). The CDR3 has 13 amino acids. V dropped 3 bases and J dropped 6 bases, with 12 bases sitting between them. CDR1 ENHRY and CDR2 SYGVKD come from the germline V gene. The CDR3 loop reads CAISDPGVSEQYV. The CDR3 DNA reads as TGTGCCATCAGTGACCCAGGGGTCTCCGAGCAGTACGTC.

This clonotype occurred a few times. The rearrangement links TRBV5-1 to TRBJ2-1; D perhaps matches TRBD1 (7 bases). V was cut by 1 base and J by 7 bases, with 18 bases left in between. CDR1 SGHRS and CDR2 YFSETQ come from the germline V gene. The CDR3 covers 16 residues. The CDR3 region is CASSLITGVEGNEQFF. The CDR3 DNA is TGCGCCAGCAGCTTGATCACAGGGGTGGAGGGGAATGAGCAGTTCTTC.

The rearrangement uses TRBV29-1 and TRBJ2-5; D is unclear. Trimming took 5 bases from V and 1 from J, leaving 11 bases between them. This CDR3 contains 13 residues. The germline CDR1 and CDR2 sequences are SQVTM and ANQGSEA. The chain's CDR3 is CSVTRLAQETQYF. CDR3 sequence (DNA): TGCAGCGTTACGCGCCTCGCCCAAGAGACCCAGTACTTC. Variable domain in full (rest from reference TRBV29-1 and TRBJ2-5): SAVISQKPSRDICQRGTSLTIQCQVDSQVTMMFWYRQQPGQSLTLIATANQGSEATYESGFVIDKFPISRPNLTFSTLTVSNMSPEDSSIYLCSVTRLAQETQYFGPGTRLLVL.

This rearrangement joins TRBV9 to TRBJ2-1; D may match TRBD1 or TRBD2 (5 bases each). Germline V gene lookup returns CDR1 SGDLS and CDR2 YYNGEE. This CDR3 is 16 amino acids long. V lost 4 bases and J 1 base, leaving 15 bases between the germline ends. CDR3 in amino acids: CASSPGTPRSYNEQFF. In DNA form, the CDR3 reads TGTGCCAGCAGCCCCGGGACCCCGAGGTCCTACAATGAGCAGTTCTTC.

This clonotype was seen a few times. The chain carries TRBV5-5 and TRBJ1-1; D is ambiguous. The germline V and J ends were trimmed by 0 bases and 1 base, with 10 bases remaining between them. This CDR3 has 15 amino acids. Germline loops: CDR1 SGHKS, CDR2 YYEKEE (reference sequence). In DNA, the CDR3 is TGTGCCAGCAGCTTGGATCTGGCAGCGAACACTGAAGCTTTCTTT. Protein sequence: CASSLDLAANTEAFF.

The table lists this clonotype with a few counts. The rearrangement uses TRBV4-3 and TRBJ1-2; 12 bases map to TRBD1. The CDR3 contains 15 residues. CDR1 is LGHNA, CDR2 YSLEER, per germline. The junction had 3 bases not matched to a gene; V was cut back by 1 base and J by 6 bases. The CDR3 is CASSQAGTGGDGYTF. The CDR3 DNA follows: TGCGCCAGCAGCCAAGCGGGGACAGGGGGCGATGGCTACACCTTC.

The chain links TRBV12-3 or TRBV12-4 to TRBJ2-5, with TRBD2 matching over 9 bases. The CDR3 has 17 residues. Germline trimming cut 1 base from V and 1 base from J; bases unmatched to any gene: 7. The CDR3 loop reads CASSLGWLAGSQETQYF. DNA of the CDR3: TGTGCCAGCAGTTTAGGTTGGCTAGCGGGAAGCCAAGAGACCCAGTACTTC.

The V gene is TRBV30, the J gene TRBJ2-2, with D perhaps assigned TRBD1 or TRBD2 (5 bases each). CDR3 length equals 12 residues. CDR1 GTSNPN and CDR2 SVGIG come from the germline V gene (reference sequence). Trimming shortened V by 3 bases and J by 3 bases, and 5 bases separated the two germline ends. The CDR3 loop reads CAWRGDTGELFF. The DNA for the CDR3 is TGTGCCTGGAGGGGGGACACCGGGGAGCTGTTTTTT.

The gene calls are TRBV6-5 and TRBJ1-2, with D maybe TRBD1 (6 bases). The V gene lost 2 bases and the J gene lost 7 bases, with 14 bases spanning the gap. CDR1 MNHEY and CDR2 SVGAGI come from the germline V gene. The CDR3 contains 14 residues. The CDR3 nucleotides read TGTGCCAGCAGTTACGCTTTAGGGGGGGGTGGCTACACCTTC. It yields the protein CASSYALGGGGYTF.

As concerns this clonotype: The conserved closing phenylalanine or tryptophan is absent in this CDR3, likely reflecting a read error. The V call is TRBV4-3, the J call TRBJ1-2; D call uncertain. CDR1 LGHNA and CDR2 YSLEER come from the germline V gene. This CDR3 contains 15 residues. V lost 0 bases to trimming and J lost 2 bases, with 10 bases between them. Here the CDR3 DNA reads TGCGCCAGCAGCCAAGATACAGTAAGGAACTATGGCTACACCTTG. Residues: CASSQDTVRNYGYTL.